This TCR beta chain derives from a study of PD-1 blockade in classical Hodgkin lymphoma. Time point noted: cycle 4 day 1 (C4D1), after more than five weeks of nivolumab. Following autologous stem cell transplantation, relapse occurred in every patient, and exposure to brentuximab vedotin varied. Out of thawed PBMCs, magnetic negative selection purified CD4+ T cells. Using immunoSEQ multiplex PCR, the repertoire was profiled, and TCRdb retains in-frame clones only, with some absent. The sample carries about 12,000 clones, 85% to 90% recorded once. Only a few counts were recorded for this clone. Its antigen remains unidentified. The CDR3 has 15 residues. V lost 3 bases and J 2 bases, leaving 8 bases between the germline ends. Per germline, CDR1 MNHEY and CDR2 SMNVEV (reference sequence). Study results and caveats: Newly diagnosed patients reportedly trailed healthy donors in baseline TCR diversity. While CD8+ TCR diversity did not rise significantly by C4D1, CD4+ TCR diversity did.

The chain recombines TRBV27 with TRBJ2-6; TRBD2 is a possible D gene (5 bases). This sample comprised CD4+ T cells from blood, obtained before the fourth cycle of nivolumab. This TCR came from a human donor with classical Hodgkin lymphoma. CDR3 nucleotides: TGTGCCAGCAGTTTTTTGAGGGCTGGGGCCAACGTCCTGACTTTC. This sequence encodes CASSFLRAGANVLTF.